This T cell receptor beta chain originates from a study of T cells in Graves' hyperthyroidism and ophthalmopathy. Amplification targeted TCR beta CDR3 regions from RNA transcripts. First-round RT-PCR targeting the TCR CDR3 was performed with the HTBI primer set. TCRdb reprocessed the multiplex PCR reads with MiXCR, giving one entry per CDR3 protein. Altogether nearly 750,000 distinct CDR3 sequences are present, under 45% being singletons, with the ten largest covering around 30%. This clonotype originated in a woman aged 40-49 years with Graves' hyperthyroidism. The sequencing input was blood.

DNA of the CDR3: TGTGCCACCAGTGATTCGCTCACATCGGCCCAGTACTTC. Translation gives CATSDSLTSAQYF. The chain recombines TRBV24-1 with TRBJ2-5; D is uncertain. Germline V gives CDR1 KGHDR, CDR2 SFDVKD. The V gene lost 2 bases and the J gene lost 9 bases, with 12 bases spanning the gap. This CDR3 is 13 amino acids long.